The 32 T cell receptor beta chains given below trace back to one sample, sequenced in a study of cytotoxic CD8 clonotypes in ibrutinib-treated CLL. Repertoires were generated with immunoSEQ multiplex PCR, while TCRdb's copy carries only in-frame clones and drops some. The sample gives some 29,000 clones, more than 65% of which show up once; roughly 50% is in the top ten. The source was PBMCs, collected after 24 months of ibrutinib treatment. The origin of the receptors is a human donor with chronic lymphocytic leukemia.

The CDR3 is CASSLGGAPRSLHF. CDR3 coding DNA: TGTGCCAGCAGCTTAGGAGGGGCGCCCCGATCCCTCCACTTT. V gene TRBV11-2 combines with J gene TRBJ1-6, with D perhaps matching TRBD1 (5 bases). The V end was cut by 1 base, the J end by 14 bases, with 15 bases between. The CDR3 runs to 14 residues. Germline V gene data show CDR1 as SGHAT and CDR2 as FQNNGV.

DNA of the CDR3: TGCAGCGTTGACCCGGGACAGGGAGAAAAACTGTTTTTT. This sequence encodes CSVDPGQGEKLFF. The rearrangement joins TRBV29-1 to TRBJ1-4; 9 nucleotides match TRBD1. Germline loops: CDR1 SQVTM, CDR2 ANQGSEA. V lost 3 bases to trimming and J lost 8 bases; unmatched junction nucleotides: 4. The CDR3 length is 13 residues.

The chain carries TRBV6-6 and TRBJ2-3; D not resolved. Germline CDR1 MNHNY, CDR2 SVGAGI (reference sequence). The CDR3 is made up of 14 amino acids. The ends were cut back, 2 bases at V and 0 bases at J, with 6 bases in the middle. CDR3 bases: TGTGCCAGCAGTTACACGGGCAGCACAGATACGCAGTATTTT. This sequence encodes CASSYTGSTDTQYF.

This clone appeared a single time. This rearrangement joins TRBV30 to TRBJ1-1; D gene unclear. Germline values: CDR1 GTSNPN, CDR2 SVGIG (reference sequence). CDR3 length equals 15 residues. V lost 0 bases to trimming and J lost 1 base, with 12 bases between them. CDR3 amino acids: CAWSVYGLGNTEAFF. For the CDR3, the DNA is TGTGCCTGGAGTGTATACGGGTTGGGGAACACTGAAGCTTTCTTT.

The chain recombines TRBV19 with TRBJ2-3; D perhaps matches TRBD1 (5 bases). The CDR3 length is 14 residues. The germline CDR1 and CDR2 sequences are LNHDA and SQIVND (reference sequence). Deletions cut 6 bases from V and 2 bases from J, with 12 bases between. The CDR3 DNA reads as TGTGCCAGTAGAGGAACAGGCCACACAGATACGCAGTATTTT. Translating gives CASRGTGHTDTQYF.

This chain links TRBV7-9 with TRBJ1-3; possible D gene TRBD1, 5 bases. This CDR3 region has 15 residues. Germline V CDR1 and CDR2: SEHNR, FQNEAQ (reference sequence). V was trimmed by 0 bases and J by 3 bases, leaving 9 bases between them. The CDR3 sequence is CASSLAWGDGNTIYF. CDR3 bases: TGTGCCAGCAGCTTAGCGTGGGGGGATGGAAACACCATATATTTT. The full variable domain, in which reference TRBV7-9 and TRBJ1-3 provide the parts outside the CDR3, is DTGVSQNPRHKITKRGQNVTFRCDPISEHNRLYWYRQTLGQGPEFLTYFQNEAQLEKSRLLSDRFSAERPKGSFSTLEIQRTEQGDSAMYLCASSLAWGDGNTIYFGEGSWLTVV.

The chain uses TRBV7-9 and TRBJ2-1, with D possibly being TRBD1 (6 bases). CDR3 length: 17 residues. The germline V and J ends were trimmed by 4 bases and 1 base, with 17 bases remaining between them. Germline lookup yields CDR1 SEHNR and CDR2 FQNEAQ (reference sequence). In DNA form, the CDR3 reads TGTGCCAGCAGCTCGACCCGAACAGGGAAATCCTACAATGAGCAGTTCTTC. The encoded protein is CASSSTRTGKSYNEQFF.

The V call is TRBV2, the J call TRBJ2-1; 10 bases line up with TRBD2. The CDR3 spans 15 residues. With V trimmed by 4 bases and J by 3 bases, 3 bases remained unmatched. CDR1 is SNHLY and CDR2 is FYNNEI in the germline V gene. For the CDR3, the DNA is TGTGCCAGCAGTGCCCCTAGCGGGGGCTACAATGAGCAGTTCTTC. Translating gives CASSAPSGGYNEQFF. The entire variable domain, with the rest obtained from reference TRBV2 and TRBJ2-1, is as follows: EPEVTQTPSHQVTQMGQEVILRCVPISNHLYFYWYRQILGQKVEFLVSFYNNEISEKSEIFDDQFSVERPDGSNFTLKIRSTKLEDSAMYFCASSAPSGGYNEQFFGPGTRLTVL.

The V call is TRBV30, the J call TRBJ2-1; D call uncertain. Looked up from germline, CDR1 is GTSNPN and CDR2 is SVGIG (reference sequence). The CDR3 loop spans 13 amino acids. V lost 0 bases to trimming and J lost 6 bases, with 9 bases between them. For the CDR3, the DNA is TGTGCCTGGAGTGTATTCGGATCCAATGAGCAGTTCTTC. Residues: CAWSVFGSNEQFF. The entire variable domain, with the rest obtained from reference TRBV30 and TRBJ2-1, is as follows: SQTIHQWPATLVQPVGSPLSLECTVEGTSNPNLYWYRQAAGRGLQLLFYSVGIGQISSEVPQNLSASRPQDRQFILSSKKLLLSDSGFYLCAWSVFGSNEQFFGPGTRLTVL.

The chain is built from TRBV10-2 and TRBJ1-2; tentatively, D is TRBD1 (6 bases). The CDR3 spans 14 residues. Trimming shortened V by 7 bases and J by 0 bases, and 12 bases separated the two germline ends. CDR1 WSHSY and CDR2 SAAADI come from the germline V gene. The CDR3 nucleotides read TGCGCCAGCAACGGACAGATCGCTAACTATGGCTACACCTTC. It specifies CASNGQIANYGYTF.

The V gene is TRBV19, the J gene TRBJ2-7, with D perhaps TRBD1 (6 bases). Germline V gene lookup returns CDR1 LNHDA and CDR2 SQIVND (reference sequence). This CDR3 is 15 amino acids long. V lost 4 bases and J lost 7, with 20 bases in between. CDR3 in amino acids: CASSTGRTAAWEQYF. CDR3 DNA: TGTGCCAGTAGTACCGGACGGACAGCGGCGTGGGAGCAGTACTTC. Drawing the rest from reference TRBV19 and TRBJ2-7, the complete variable domain is DGGITQSPKYLFRKEGQNVTLSCEQNLNHDAMYWYRQDPGQGLRLIYYSQIVNDFQKGDIAEGYSVSREKKESFPLTVTSAQKNPTAFYLCASSTGRTAAWEQYFGPGTRLTVT.

This sequence joins TRBV27 and TRBJ1-1; no clear D gene. The germline CDR1 and CDR2 sequences are MNHEY and SMNVEV (reference sequence). The CDR3 extends over 17 amino acids. Trimming pared 5 bases from V and 1 base from J, leaving 20 bases between. The CDR3, as DNA: TGTGCCAGCAGTCCCTCATCCGGACCGTTCGGGAACACTGAAGCTTTCTTT. Translated: CASSPSSGPFGNTEAFF.

V gene TRBV28 combines with J gene TRBJ1-1; no reliable D call. This CDR3 has 13 residues. Trimming shortened V by 2 bases and J by 10 bases, and 14 bases separated the two germline ends. In germline, CDR1 is MDHEN, CDR2 SYDVKM. DNA of the CDR3: TGTGCCAGCAGTTTAGATCGTCGGATAGGAGCTTTCTTT. Translated, it gives CASSLDRRIGAFF.

The chain has TRBV2 and TRBJ2-7; D might be TRBD2 (5 bases). This CDR3 region has 14 residues. Deletions cut 4 bases from V and 1 base from J, with 11 bases between. CDR1 is SNHLY and CDR2 is FYNNEI in the germline V gene. The CDR3 loop is CASSVDSASYEQYF. In DNA form, the CDR3 reads TGTGCCAGCAGTGTGGACTCAGCGTCCTACGAGCAGTACTTC.

The gene calls are TRBV5-1 and TRBJ2-1, with TRBD2 identical over 13 bases. Germline V lookup: CDR1 SGHRS, CDR2 YFSETQ. V was pared by 1 base and J by 2 bases, with 3 bases of the junction left unmatched. The length of the CDR3 is 17 residues. The CDR3 protein is CASSLTSGGVPYNEQFF. CDR3 sequence (DNA): TGCGCCAGCAGCTTGACTAGCGGGGGGGTTCCCTACAATGAGCAGTTCTTC.

V and J are TRBV27 and TRBJ2-7; 7 bases are shared with TRBD1. V lost 5 bases and J lost 5; bases outside the gene matches: 12. The CDR3 extends over 15 amino acids. Per the germline V gene, CDR1 is MNHEY and CDR2 is SMNVEV (reference sequence). The CDR3 sequence: CASSRTTGSTHEQYF. CDR3 bases: TGTGCCAGCAGTCGAACGACAGGGTCGACCCACGAGCAGTACTTC.

The rearrangement joins TRBV6-5 to TRBJ2-7; TRBD1 aligns across 9 bases. Germline assignment: CDR1 MNHEY and CDR2 SVGAGI. This CDR3 is 14 amino acids long. V lost 6 bases and J lost 3; bases outside the gene matches: 6. CDR3 sequence (DNA): TGTGCCAGCAGCTCACCGGGACAGGGCTACGAGCAGTACTTC. Its protein product is CASSSPGQGYEQYF.

V and J are TRBV9 and TRBJ2-2; the D gene is possibly TRBD2 (5 bases). The CDR3 runs 16 residues. The V and J ends lost 4 bases and 6 bases respectively, with 19 bases between them. The germline V gene has CDR1 SGDLS and CDR2 YYNGEE. The CDR3 region has the DNA TGTGCCAGCAGCTTTACGAGGACTTCCGTTGCCGGGGAGCTGTTTTTT. This codes for CASSFTRTSVAGELFF.

The chain recombines TRBV19 with TRBJ2-5; D is tentatively TRBD1 or TRBD2 (6 bases each). V was pared by 6 bases and J by 3 bases, with 17 bases between. CDR1 and CDR2 (germline): LNHDA, SQIVND (reference sequence). The CDR3 runs to 15 residues. CDR3 nucleotide sequence: TGTGCCAGTAGCCGGGGGAGGCCAGGGGAAGAGACCCAGTACTTC. Amino acid sequence: CASSRGRPGEETQYF.

This chain links TRBV2 with TRBJ1-5; TRBD1 aligns across 8 bases. The CDR3 consists of 14 residues. J was trimmed by 6 bases and V by 6 bases; bases with no gene match: 7. CDR1 is SNHLY and CDR2 is FYNNEI in the germline V gene. For the CDR3, the DNA is TGTGCCAGCAGGGAGGACAGGGCGGGTCAGCCCCAGCATTTT. Its protein product is CASREDRAGQPQHF.

The chain recombines TRBV7-9 with TRBJ1-2; 10 bases align to TRBD1. Germline V gene data show CDR1 as SEHNR and CDR2 as FQNEAQ (reference sequence). CDR3 length: 17 amino acids. J was trimmed by 4 bases and V by 5 bases; bases with no gene match: 13. The CDR3 loop reads CASSPLATGGLLYGYTF. The CDR3 DNA sequence: TGTGCCAGCAGCCCCCTCGCGACAGGGGGCCTGCTCTATGGCTACACCTTC.

V and J are TRBV7-2 and TRBJ1-1; 8 nucleotides align to TRBD1. V lost 5 bases and J lost 5; bases outside the gene matches: 13. This CDR3 is built from 16 residues. Germline V gene data show CDR1 as SGHTA and CDR2 as FQGNSA. As DNA, the CDR3 is TGTGCCAGCAGCATGATTAGGACAGGGTTGGTTACTGAAGCTTTCTTT. The encoded protein is CASSMIRTGLVTEAFF.

This rearrangement joins TRBV30 to TRBJ1-1, with 10 positions matching TRBD1. The CDR3 is made up of 16 amino acids. CDR1 and CDR2 from the germline V gene are GTSNPN and SVGIG (reference sequence). After removal of 1 base from V and 1 base from J, the junction contained 6 bases not matched to a gene. The CDR3 coding sequence is TGTGCCTGGAGTGACCGGGACAGGGGAAGGAACACTGAAGCTTTCTTT. Its translation is CAWSDRDRGRNTEAFF. Full variable domain (missing parts from reference TRBV30 and TRBJ1-1): SQTIHQWPATLVQPVGSPLSLECTVEGTSNPNLYWYRQAAGRGLQLLFYSVGIGQISSEVPQNLSASRPQDRQFILSSKKLLLSDSGFYLCAWSDRDRGRNTEAFFGQGTRLTVV.

The chain has TRBV30 and TRBJ2-7, with TRBD1 matching over 8 bases. Losses at the gene ends were 2 bases for V and 7 bases for J; bases not matched to a gene: 7. Germline V lookup: CDR1 GTSNPN, CDR2 SVGIG (reference sequence). CDR3 size: 13 residues. The CDR3 region has the DNA TGTGCCTGGAGTACCGGGACAGGAGTTGAGCAGTACTTC. This gives the protein CAWSTGTGVEQYF.

V is TRBV5-6 and J is TRBJ2-7, with D possibly being TRBD1 or TRBD2 (5 bases each). The germline V and J ends were trimmed by 2 bases and 3 bases, with 6 bases remaining between them. This CDR3 is 12 amino acids long. The V gene's germline CDR1 is SGHDT and CDR2 YYEEEE. For the CDR3, the DNA is TGTGCCAGCAGCTTTGGGGGCTACGAGCAGTACTTC. Amino acid sequence: CASSFGGYEQYF.

The chain is built from TRBV4-1 and TRBJ1-5; tentatively, D is TRBD1 (6 bases). The CDR3 consists of 14 residues. The germline CDR1 and CDR2 sequences are MGHRA and YSYEKL. Trimming removed 0 bases at V and 9 bases at J, with 12 bases between. This chain's CDR3 is CASSQEPGGLPQHF. CDR3 DNA: TGCGCCAGCAGCCAAGAGCCGGGGGGCCTGCCCCAGCATTTT.

The chain joins TRBV30 to TRBJ1-5; no firm D call. This CDR3 has 13 residues. Germline CDR1 is GTSNPN and CDR2 is SVGIG (reference sequence). V shed 5 bases and J shed 2 bases, with 10 bases lying between them. CDR3 coding DNA: TGTGCCTGGGGTCAGGTGGGCAATCAGCCCCAGCATTTT. This gives the protein CAWGQVGNQPQHF.

This clone was counted once. J is TRBJ1-4 and V is TRBV21-1; TRBD1 was called by the table and not checked on the DNA. TRBV21-1 is a listed pseudogene. CDR3 size: 12 residues. This CDR3 is CASSKVRGKLFF. The CDR3 bases are TGTGCCAGCAGCAAAGTAAGGGGAAAACTGTTTTTT.

J is TRBJ1-5 and V is TRBV15; the D gene is possibly TRBD1 (5 bases). The V end lost 0 bases, the J end lost 6 bases, and 12 bases lay between the germline ends. Germline values: CDR1 LNHNV, CDR2 YYDKDF (reference sequence). The CDR3 covers 15 residues. The CDR3: CATSRERGAFQPQHF. CDR3 DNA sequence: TGTGCCACCAGCAGAGAGAGGGGCGCATTTCAGCCCCAGCATTTT.

This clone is a singleton in its sample. This chain links TRBV30 with TRBJ1-2; D is ambiguous. This CDR3 is built from 13 residues. Germline CDR1 reads GTSNPN; CDR2 reads SVGIG (reference sequence). V lost 0 bases to trimming and J lost 8 bases, with 13 bases between them. The CDR3 sequence: CAWSVLRGRGYTF. Written as DNA, the CDR3 is TGTGCCTGGAGTGTCCTACGGGGAAGAGGCTACACCTTC.

There are many counts of this clone. This chain links TRBV11-2 with TRBJ2-3; possibly TRBD1 for D (9 bases). V lost 4 bases to trimming and J lost 4 bases, with 18 bases between them. The CDR3 has 16 residues. The V gene's germline CDR1 is SGHAT and CDR2 FQNNGV. Written as DNA, the CDR3 is TGTGCCAGCAGCTATAGCGGGACAGGGTGGGCAGATACGCAGTATTTT. Translated, it gives CASSYSGTGWADTQYF.

This clone turned up a few times. The J gene is TRBJ1-3, the V gene TRBV30; D gene unclear. V was cut by 0 bases and J by 3 bases, with 15 bases left in between. Germline V gene sequence: CDR1 GTSNPN, CDR2 SVGIG (reference sequence). The CDR3 has 16 amino acids. The CDR3 nucleotides are TGTGCCTGGAGTGTACTGGGCAGCTACCTTGGAAACACCATATATTTT. Translation: CAWSVLGSYLGNTIYF.